Listed below are T cell receptor beta chains from one sample, sequenced in a study of T cells in narcolepsy. The table came from immunoSEQ multiplex PCR; TCRdb's copy has only in-frame clones and leaves some out. The sample shows under 30,000 clones, about four fifths of them seen only once. The sequenced sample was CD45RA- memory CD4+ T cells from PBMCs. These receptors came from a human donor with narcolepsy. The conserved cysteine and the conserved F or W are not part of the CDR3 here. Each record gives: J gene, V gene, D gene, CDR3 protein. D genes are given only for firm matches.

TRBJ2-7 TRBV5-4 TRBD1 ASSTNQGERVYEQY
TRBJ2-3 TRBV6-4 TRBD2 ASSVAGQSTDTQY
TRBJ2-7 TRBV5-8 - ASSSPGAPRAYEQY
TRBJ1-5 TRBV6-5 TRBD1 ASSYDRANQPQH
TRBJ1-2 TRBV10-3 - AISERGSLNYGYT
TRBJ2-6 TRBV19 - ASSIRKGRTDYSGANVLT
TRBJ1-6 TRBV5-1 - ASSNPSGGRYNSPLH
TRBJ2-7 TRBV6-4 - AIPQRSSYEQY
TRBJ1-2 TRBV11-2 TRBD1 ASSLERQGANGYT
TRBJ1-4 TRBV11-3 TRBD1 ASSSPDRADEKLF
TRBJ2-2 TRBV7-2 - ASSLAGRDTGELF
TRBJ2-7 TRBV5-1 - ASSLEGTVSYEQY
TRBJ2-7 TRBV27 - ASSNRVGAYEQY
TRBJ2-3 TRBV5-6 TRBD1 ASSPRAYRQGGTDTQY
TRBJ2-7 TRBV5-4 - ASSLGRGSGEQY
TRBJ1-4 TRBV6-5 - ASSSRRREKLF
TRBJ2-7 TRBV7-8 TRBD1 ASSHADRGPYEQY
TRBJ1-1 TRBV6-5 TRBD1 ASSKDRVSEAF
TRBJ2-3 TRBV2 - ASFELTDTQY
TRBJ1-3 TRBV21-1 - ASSYTGCWSGNTIY
TRBJ2-2 TRBV5-4 - ASSFARGAGELF
TRBJ1-5 TRBV5-6 - ASSLMAFGVGGQPQH
TRBJ1-3 TRBV11-3 - ASSLSGSGNTIY
TRBJ2-7 TRBV9 TRBD1 ASSVLPGQGYEQY
TRBJ1-1 TRBV6-1 TRBD1 ASSWDRKNTEAF
TRBJ1-2 TRBV7-8 TRBD1 ASSIDRVSVGYT
TRBJ1-1 TRBV7-2 TRBD1 ASSVQGTYTEAF
TRBJ1-5 TRBV19 TRBD1 ASSTGTGGSVYQPQH
TRBJ1-4 TRBV29-1 TRBD1 SVGTGRSGNEKLF
TRBJ2-1 TRBV7-6 TRBD2 ASSLDTSDNEQF
TRBJ2-5 TRBV7-8 - ASSQLAELQETQY
TRBJ2-7 TRBV6-5 TRBD2 ASSWAQGGRES
TRBJ1-2 TRBV29-1 - SVGGEASHRDPNYGYT
TRBJ2-2 TRBV5-1 TRBD1 ASSLMAGGAGGELF
TRBJ2-7 TRBV18 - ASSRGLPLSYEQY
TRBJ2-1 TRBV2 TRBD2 ASNWRGEDNEQF
TRBJ1-1 TRBV11-2 - ASSLSGAKTTEAF
TRBJ2-7 TRBV5-1 - ASSPTVKDEQY
TRBJ2-5 TRBV5-6 - ASSFNDLETQY
TRBJ1-5 TRBV28 - ASSLTSGRNQPQH
TRBJ2-7 TRBV4-2 TRBD2 ASSQSGGSSYEQY
TRBJ1-2 TRBV7-8 - ASSVTGNYGYT
TRBJ2-7 TRBV5-1 TRBD2 ASSSAPPSGGTYEQY
TRBJ2-4 TRBV18 TRBD1 ASSPGTGRFGIQY
TRBJ1-4 TRBV9 TRBD1 ASSARTGQEKLF
TRBJ2-1 TRBV6-1 - ASSPRRDHYNEQF
TRBJ2-5 TRBV19 TRBD1 ASGLYGQGQETQY
TRBJ1-6 TRBV5-6 - ASSFGAGDYNSPLH
TRBJ2-3 TRBV27 - ASSLPGTRASNTQY
TRBJ1-1 TRBV4-1 - ASSQDERNTEAF
TRBJ2-5 TRBV7-3 - ASSPSGTWGETQY